The 13 T cell receptor beta chains presented below share a single source sample, sequenced in a study of shared clonotypes between healthy human individuals. Terminally differentiated effector memory CD45RA+ cells were excluded from the naive CD8 cells, which were CD45RO-negative and positively selected for CCR7. This table comes from immunoSEQ multiplex PCR, and its TCRdb copy is limited to in-frame clones, with some not included. The table records about 750,000 clones, roughly 92% of them present only once. Material: naive CD8+ T cells sorted from blood. The receptors shown here come from a young man in good health.

The CDR3 DNA reads as TGCGCCAGCAGCCAAGACCTGGGGCGGGGAACCCAGTACTTC. The encoded protein is CASSQDLGRGTQYF. The rearrangement uses TRBV4-1 and TRBJ2-5, with D perhaps matching TRBD2 (6 bases). V was clipped by 0 bases and J by 8 bases, with 13 bases between them. The CDR3 has 14 amino acids. CDR1 MGHRA and CDR2 YSYEKL come from the germline V gene.

This clone was found once. The chain is built from TRBV5-5 and TRBJ2-7; TRBD1 might be the D (6 bases). The CDR3 has 16 amino acids. The V gene's germline CDR1 is SGHKS and CDR2 YYEKEE (reference sequence). Trimming removed 4 bases from V and 1 base from J, with 18 bases in between. The CDR3 sequence is CASSRGRGWASYEQYF. DNA of the CDR3: TGTGCCAGCAGCCGTGGCAGGGGCTGGGCTTCCTACGAGCAGTACTTC.

The V call is TRBV5-1, the J call TRBJ2-7; 10 nucleotides match TRBD1. This CDR3 has 14 amino acids. Per germline, CDR1 SGHRS and CDR2 YFSETQ. J lost 2 bases, V lost 3 bases, and 2 bases had no gene match. CDR3 region: CASSSGTGAYEQYF. The CDR3 DNA reads as TGCGCCAGCAGCTCCGGGACAGGGGCCTACGAGCAGTACTTC.

For this clone: The identical CDR3 is also encoded by other nucleotide sequences in the sample. The chain couples TRBV27 to TRBJ2-7; 7 positions agree with TRBD2. Per germline, CDR1 MNHEY and CDR2 SMNVEV (reference sequence). The junction had 2 bases not matched to a gene; V was cut back by 4 bases and J by 2 bases. The CDR3 extends over 13 amino acids. DNA of the CDR3: TGTGCCAGCAGTTGGGGGGGTCCCTACGAGCAGTACTTC. Translating it yields CASSWGGPYEQYF.

This clone was observed a handful of times. The same CDR3 is also encoded by other DNA sequences in this sample. The chain is built from TRBV9 and TRBJ1-2; no clear D. Trimming took 4 bases from V and 6 from J, leaving 7 bases between them. CDR1 and CDR2 (germline): SGDLS, YYNGEE. This CDR3 comprises 11 residues. CDR3 coding DNA: TGTGCCAGCAGCTCCCGGGATGGCTACACCTTC. This sequence encodes CASSSRDGYTF.

The chain is built from TRBV28 and TRBJ1-4; TRBD1 matches 12 bases. Per germline, CDR1 MDHEN and CDR2 SYDVKM. The V segment lost 6 bases and the J segment 5 bases; nucleotides outside the gene matches: 10. The CDR3 has 17 residues. CDR3 protein: CASSWGQGARRNEKLFF. The CDR3 bases are TGTGCCAGCAGCTGGGGACAGGGGGCGAGAAGAAATGAAAAACTGTTTTTT.

The rearrangement links TRBV5-4 to TRBJ2-3; 14 positions agree with TRBD2. Germline V CDR1 and CDR2: SGHNT, YYREEE (reference sequence). The CDR3 has 14 amino acids. V was pared by 7 bases and J by 5 bases, with 3 bases of the junction left unmatched. The CDR3 loop is CASGTSGSGDTQYF. In DNA, the CDR3 is TGTGCCAGCGGGACTAGCGGGAGCGGAGATACGCAGTATTTT. Supplemented by reference TRBV5-4 and TRBJ2-3, the full variable domain reads ETGVTQSPTHLIKTRGQQVTLRCSSQSGHNTVSWYQQALGQGPQFIFQYYREEENGRGNFPPRFSGLQFPNYSSELNVNALELDDSALYLCASGTSGSGDTQYFGPGTRLTVL.

This chain joins TRBV7-3 and TRBJ2-1; a weak D match, TRBD2 (6 bases). Germline assignment: CDR1 SGHTA and CDR2 FQGTGA. The V end lost 4 bases, the J end lost 7 bases, and 17 bases lay between the germline ends. The CDR3 runs to 15 residues. The CDR3 protein is CASSSTGSSLNEQFF. The CDR3, as DNA: TGTGCCAGCAGCTCAACCGGGAGTTCTCTAAATGAGCAGTTCTTC.

Concerning this clone itself: An end of the junction does not agree with germline; a read error may underlie this. The sample holds other DNA sequences that translate to the same CDR3. The chain has TRBV5-6 and TRBJ1-5; D call uncertain. The CDR3 totals 15 residues. Germline V gives CDR1 SGHDT, CDR2 YYEEEE. The CDR3 reads CASSLGGYSNQPQHF. The CDR3 region has the DNA TGTGCCAGCAGTTTGGGCGGGTATAGCAATCAGCCCCAGCATTTT.

The rearrangement joins TRBV27 to TRBJ1-5, with 8 bases aligning to TRBD1. Germline V gene lookup returns CDR1 MNHEY and CDR2 SMNVEV (reference sequence). V was clipped by 5 bases and J by 5 bases; unmatched bases: 17. The length of the CDR3 is 18 residues. The DNA of the CDR3 is TGTGCCAGCAGTCGCTATTGGGGTCAGACAGGGGACGATCAGCCCCAGCATTTT. Its translation: CASSRYWGQTGDDQPQHF.

The J gene is TRBJ2-5, the V gene TRBV27; TRBD1 agrees at 11 bases. The germline V gene has CDR1 MNHEY and CDR2 SMNVEV (reference sequence). The CDR3 runs 15 residues. Trimming cost V 6 bases and J 1 base; bases outside gene matches: 4. The CDR3 nucleotides are TGTGCCAGCAGCCTCGGGACAGGGGGCCAAGAGACCCAGTACTTC. It encodes CASSLGTGGQETQYF.

The chain recombines TRBV7-9 with TRBJ2-6; D is unresolved. CDR1 SEHNR and CDR2 FQNEAQ come from the germline V gene (reference sequence). Trimming shortened V by 8 bases and J by 0 bases, and 5 bases separated the two germline ends. CDR3 length: 13 residues. The DNA for the CDR3 is TGTGCCAGCGAAGGCTCTGGGGCCAACGTCCTGACTTTC. Translation gives CASEGSGANVLTF.

V gene TRBV27 combines with J gene TRBJ2-7; 7 bases fit TRBD2. The CDR3 consists of 14 residues. Germline V gene sequence: CDR1 MNHEY, CDR2 SMNVEV (reference sequence). The junction had 6 bases not matched to a gene; V was cut back by 3 bases and J by 4 bases. DNA of the CDR3: TGTGCCAGCAGTTTGCGGGCGGGAGTTTACGAGCAGTACTTC. It codes for CASSLRAGVYEQYF.